This T cell receptor (beta chain) originates from a study of cytomegalovirus exposure and HLA in healthy donors. Per the germline V gene, CDR1 is LNHNV and CDR2 is YYDKDF (reference sequence). V trimming: 3 bases; J trimming: 2 bases; junction bases outside the gene matches: 13. The CDR3 sequence is 17 residues long. 13 Jbeta primers and 60 Vbeta primers were used for the PCR. The assay was immunoSEQ multiplex PCR, and TCRdb's table has in-frame clones only and misses some. Among 150,000 to 200,000 clones listed, around 83% were seen once. The V and J genes are TRBV15 and TRBJ2-7, with 7 bases identical to TRBD2. The TCR originated in a woman aged 18-35 years in good health and CMV-seronegative. Sequenced: PBMCs. This CDR3 reads CATSSRSGGGATYEQYF. The CDR3 bases are TGTGCCACCAGCAGTAGATCGGGGGGAGGGGCGACCTACGAGCAGTACTTC.